The 9 T cell receptor beta chains in this list originate from one sample, sequenced in a study of cytomegalovirus exposure and HLA in healthy donors. The PCR ran on 60 Vbeta and 13 Jbeta primers. Some clones are missing from TCRdb's copy, which holds only in-frame ones; the method was immunoSEQ multiplex PCR. This sample has 100,000 to 140,000 clones; over 75% occur once, and the top ten carry about 2.2%. Sequenced sample: PBMCs. These TCRs come from a man aged 25-45 years in good health and CMV-seronegative.

This chain joins TRBV30 and TRBJ2-2, with 10 bases fitting TRBD1. CDR3 size: 16 residues. J was trimmed by 3 bases and V by 0 bases; bases with no gene match: 4. Germline V gives CDR1 GTSNPN, CDR2 SVGIG (reference sequence). CDR3 in amino acids: CAWSVDRGLDTGELFF. The CDR3 nucleotides read TGTGCCTGGAGTGTAGACAGGGGGCTGGACACCGGGGAGCTGTTTTTT.

The chain couples TRBV6-5 to TRBJ1-2; weak D call: TRBD1 (5 bases). The V and J ends lost 6 bases and 0 bases respectively, with 8 bases between them. The germline CDR1 and CDR2 sequences are MNHEY and SVGAGI. CDR3 length equals 13 residues. DNA for the CDR3: TGTGCCAGCAGCGGGGGAGCTAACTATGGCTACACCTTC. As protein: CASSGGANYGYTF.

This clone was recorded a few times. This chain uses TRBV10-2 with TRBJ1-1; TRBD1 might be the D (6 bases). Trimming took off 10 bases at V and 6 bases at J, with 15 bases between the two ends. Germline CDR1 reads WSHSY; CDR2 reads SAAADI. The CDR3 runs to 12 residues. CDR3 protein: CATQGLTAEAFF. The CDR3, as DNA: TGCGCCACACAGGGTTTAACGGCTGAAGCTTTCTTT.

The V call is TRBV5-1, the J call TRBJ1-2, with 8 bases aligning to TRBD1. Germline V lookup: CDR1 SGHRS, CDR2 YFSETQ. The CDR3 is 14 residues long. The trim removed 4 bases at V and 5 bases at J, leaving 7 bases unmatched. The CDR3 protein is CASSLRTGQYGYTF. In nucleotides, the CDR3 is TGCGCCAGCAGCCTCCGGACAGGGCAATATGGCTACACCTTC. Full variable domain (outside the CDR3, taken from reference TRBV5-1 and TRBJ1-2): KAGVTQTPRYLIKTRGQQVTLSCSPISGHRSVSWYQQTPGQGLQFLFEYFSETQRNKGNFPGRFSGRQFSNSRSEMNVSTLELGDSALYLCASSLRTGQYGYTFGSGTRLTVV.

This sequence joins TRBV15 and TRBJ2-7; 7 nucleotides line up with TRBD1. The CDR3 extends over 14 amino acids. Germline values: CDR1 LNHNV, CDR2 YYDKDF (reference sequence). With V trimmed by 3 bases and J by 1 base, 3 bases remained unmatched. The chain's CDR3 is CATSRSGQSYEQYF. Here the CDR3 DNA reads TGTGCCACCAGCAGGTCGGGACAGTCCTACGAGCAGTACTTC.

This chain joins TRBV28 and TRBJ1-5; D is unresolved. The CDR3 is 14 residues long. V was trimmed by 6 bases and J by 0 bases, leaving 9 bases between them. Germline loops: CDR1 MDHEN, CDR2 SYDVKM. The CDR3 DNA sequence: TGTGCCAGCAGCACAATCCCTAGCAATCAGCCCCAGCATTTT. It is translated as CASSTIPSNQPQHF.

This clone came up once. This sequence joins TRBV7-9 and TRBJ2-2; D not certain. Germline V lookup: CDR1 SEHNR, CDR2 FQNEAQ (reference sequence). The CDR3 extends over 16 amino acids. Trimming left V 5 bases short and J 6 bases short, with 19 bases between. CDR3 sequence (DNA): TGTGCCAGCAGCCCCAATGGGCCCAGTGCCGCCGGGGAGCTGTTTTTT. Protein: CASSPNGPSAAGELFF.

The V call is TRBV7-6, the J call TRBJ2-1, with 15 bases that match TRBD2. Trimming took 4 bases from V and 4 from J; bases not matched to a gene: 2. CDR1 and CDR2 (germline): SGHVS, FNYEAQ. The CDR3 spans 16 residues. The CDR3 coding sequence is TGTGCCAGCAGCTCGGGACTAGCGGGAGGATACAATGAGCAGTTCTTC. It is translated as CASSSGLAGGYNEQFF.

The chain links TRBV13 to TRBJ2-7; 8 bases line up with TRBD1. The ends lost 2 bases at V and 0 bases at J; junction bases unmatched: 6. This CDR3 spans 16 amino acids. Germline CDR1 is PRHDT and CDR2 is FYEKMQ (reference sequence). The CDR3 here is CASSLRLTGVSYEQYF. The CDR3 bases are TGTGCCAGCAGCTTAAGGTTGACAGGGGTCTCCTACGAGCAGTACTTC.